This TCR beta chain stems from a study of shared clonotypes between healthy human individuals. The naive CD8 subset, CD45RO-negative cells positively selected for CCR7, excluded terminally differentiated effector memory CD45RA+ cells. Assay: immunoSEQ multiplex PCR; the TCRdb copy retains only in-frame clones and omits some. This sample has about 2.1 million clones, with 93% found just once. This CDR3 comprises 12 residues. This clonotype originated in a young man in good health. Some clones in this sample may be carry-over from other donors' samples. Sequenced sample: naive CD8+ T cells from PBMCs. The chain combines TRBV12-2 with TRBJ2-7. TRBV12-2 constitutes a pseudogene. The chain's CDR3 is CASRIPPSEQYF. In DNA form, the CDR3 reads TGTGCAAGTCGTATACCCCCCTCCGAGCAGTACTTC.